These T cell receptor beta chains were read from a single sample in a study of T cell repertoires in cytomegalovirus infection. These receptors have no known antigen. TCRdb ran MiXCR on the reads and lists one entry per CDR3 protein. The sample includes some 700,000 distinct CDR3 sequences, around 31% of them seen just once. The source was cultured PBMCs, collected from culture after CMV antigen stimulation. The receptors derive from a human donor in good health (CMV status not recorded). Some clones in this sample may be carry-over from other donors' samples. The CDR3 runs from the conserved cysteine through the conserved F or W. The order of the fields is J gene, V gene, clone size, D gene, CDR3 DNA, CDR3 protein. D genes are given only for firm matches. Expanded clones are given a class, and other clones once, few, many or no size at all.

>TRBJ2-3|TRBV19|few|NA
TGTGCCAGTAGTTCCTTAGGGAGCACAGATACGCAGTATTTT
CASSSLGSTDTQYF
>TRBJ1-2|TRBV2|NA|NA
TGTGCCAGCAGTGAACAGGGGAACGGTGGCTACACCTTC
CASSEQGNGGYTF
>TRBJ1-1|TRBV6-2/TRBV6-3|NA|NA
TGTGCCAGCACCAACCTAGGACGGGGAGCTTTCTTT
CASTNLGRGAFF
>TRBJ2-5|TRBV30|NA|NA
TGTGCCTGGAGTGGGCAGGGTCAAGAGACCCAGTACTTC
CAWSGQGQETQYF
>TRBJ2-3|TRBV5-1|NA|TRBD2
TGCGCCAGCAGCGTTAGCGGGGACGCAGATACGCAGTATTTT
CASSVSGDADTQYF
>TRBJ2-5|TRBV6-6|few|NA
TGTGCCAGCAGTTACTCGGAGGAAGAGACCCAGTACTTC
CASSYSEEETQYF
>TRBJ2-3|TRBV28|few|NA
TGTGCCAGCACCGAACGGGCCACAGATACGCAGTATTTT
CASTERATDTQYF
>TRBJ1-1|TRBV28|many|NA
TGTGCCAGCAGCTCCGGGGGTCTGAACACTGAAGCTTTCTTT
CASSSGGLNTEAFF
>TRBJ2-7|TRBV30|NA|NA
TGTGCCTGGAGTGTACACAGGGACCTCTACGAGCAGTACTTC
CAWSVHRDLYEQYF
>TRBJ2-3|TRBV7-2|many|TRBD2
TGTGCCAGCAGCTTCCAAGTTGGCGGGGGAGCAGATACGCAGTATTTT
CASSFQVGGGADTQYF
>TRBJ1-5|TRBV25-1|NA|NA
TGTGCCAGCAGTGAATACAGGGGAGAGGATCAGCCCCAGCATTTT
CASSEYRGEDQPQHF
>TRBJ2-1|TRBV20-1|NA|TRBD2
TGCAGTGCTAGATGGGGGAGGGCCGGAGATGAGCAGTTCTTC
CSARWGRAGDEQFF
>TRBJ2-3|TRBV19|once|NA
TGTGCCAGTAGTGCGCTCAAGCTAGATACGCAGTATTTT
CASSALKLDTQYF
>TRBJ1-1|TRBV6-8|NA|NA
TGTGCCAGCAGCCGAACTTTGTCAGGGCTGAACACTGAAGCTTTCTTT
CASSRTLSGLNTEAFF
>TRBJ2-4|TRBV4-1|few|NA
TGCGCCAGCAGCCAACCCCGGGACAAAGCAGCCAAAAACATTCAGTACTTC
CASSQPRDKAAKNIQYF
>TRBJ2-1|TRBV11-2|NA|NA
TGTGCCAGCAGCTTAGATTTTGGGGTTAGGGCTAATGAGCAGTTCTTC
CASSLDFGVRANEQFF
>TRBJ2-7|TRBV4-3|NA|TRBD2
TGCGCCAGCAGCCAAGATCGACTAGCGGGAGGATACGAGCAGTACTTC
CASSQDRLAGGYEQYF
>TRBJ2-5|TRBV7-8|few|NA
TGTGCCAGCAGCCCCAAGAACGGGGAGACCCAGTACTTC
CASSPKNGETQYF
>TRBJ1-3|TRBV7-2|many|NA
TGTGCCAGCAGCTTATACCGAGGGTACTCTGGAAACACCATATATTTT
CASSLYRGYSGNTIYF
>TRBJ1-6|TRBV14|NA|TRBD1
TGTGCCAGCAGCCAAGGGGGACAGGGGGCTTATTCACCCCTCCACTTT
CASSQGGQGAYSPLHF
>TRBJ1-1|TRBV15|NA|NA
TGTGCCACCAGCAGAACGCGGCAGAACACTGAAGCTTTCTTT
CATSRTRQNTEAFF
>TRBJ1-5|TRBV5-1|few|TRBD1
TGCGCCAGCAGCCCAGACAGGGGATGGAGCAATCAGCCCCAGCATTTT
CASSPDRGWSNQPQHF
>TRBJ2-1|TRBV4-1|NA|NA
TGCGCCAGCAGCCACCTTTTAACCTACAATGAGCAGTTCTTC
CASSHLLTYNEQFF
>TRBJ1-5|TRBV2|NA|TRBD1
TGTGCCAGCAGTATGGGACAGGGCAATCAGCCCCAGCATTTT
CASSMGQGNQPQHF
>TRBJ1-6|TRBV7-2|many|TRBD1
TGTGCCAGCAGCAGCCCGTGCCAGGGGGCACAGAATTCACCCCTCCACTTT
CASSSPCQGAQNSPLHF
>TRBJ1-6|TRBV12-3/TRBV12-4|few|NA
TGTGCCAGCAGTCCGGACAGCCTAAGAACCCACTTT
CASSPDSLRTHF
>TRBJ1-5|TRBV20-1|NA|NA
TGCAGTGCTGGAAAACAGGAGGGCCCGCTTCAGCCCCAGCATTTT
CSAGKQEGPLQPQHF
>TRBJ2-7|TRBV29-1|NA|NA
TGCAGCGTTGAAGGGGAAAGTGACTACGAGCAGTACTTC
CSVEGESDYEQYF
>TRBJ2-3|TRBV7-2|NA|NA
TGTGCCAGCAGCTTAGTGGACCGGGGTACGCAGTATTTT
CASSLVDRGTQYF
>TRBJ2-7|TRBV12-3/TRBV12-4|few|NA
TGTGCCAGCAGTTTGGGGGCTCGAGAGCAGTACTTC
CASSLGAREQYF
>TRBJ1-1|TRBV7-2|many|TRBD1
TGTGCCAGCAGCTTAGTTGGGGGGACAGCTACCCTGAACACTGAAGCTTTCTTT
CASSLVGGTATLNTEAFF
>TRBJ2-1|TRBV7-4|NA|NA
TGTGCCAGCACCTCGTGTGAGCAGTTCTTC
CASTSCEQFF
>TRBJ2-7|TRBV7-2|many|TRBD2
TGTGCCAGCAGCCCTAGCGGGGGCGGCTACGAGCAGTACTTC
CASSPSGGGYEQYF
>TRBJ2-5|TRBV10-3|few|NA
TGTGCCATCAGTGAGAGTTCCGACAGACACAGCGAAGAGACCCAGTACTTC
CAISESSDRHSEETQYF
>TRBJ2-3|TRBV30|NA|NA
TGTGCCTGCCTCCGGGGCACAGATACGCAGTATTTT
CACLRGTDTQYF
>TRBJ2-7|TRBV7-9|many|NA
TGTGCCAGCAGCTCACCGACGTCGGAGCGGGTATCTTACGAGCAGTACTTC
CASSSPTSERVSYEQYF
>TRBJ1-1|TRBV12-3/TRBV12-4|few|TRBD1
TGTGCCAGCAGTCCGGGACAGTTTTACACTGAAGCTTTCTTT
CASSPGQFYTEAFF
>TRBJ2-1|TRBV7-2|few|TRBD2
TGTGCCAGCAGCCGGGGACTAGCGGGGTACAATGAGCAGTTCTTC
CASSRGLAGYNEQFF
>TRBJ2-3|TRBV6-2/TRBV6-3|NA|NA
TGTGCCAGCAGTCCATTTGTAGGAGTAAAGACAGATACGCAGTATTTT
CASSPFVGVKTDTQYF
>TRBJ2-5|TRBV7-8|many|NA
TGTGCCAGCAGCCTCGCACGGCACCAAGAGACCCAGTACTTC
CASSLARHQETQYF
>TRBJ2-7|TRBV7-2|NA|NA
TGTGCCAGCAGCTTCGTCGTGGGACCCGAGCAGTACTTC
CASSFVVGPEQYF
>TRBJ2-7|TRBV18|NA|TRBD1
TGTGCCAGCTCACCGCCGACAGGGAAAGGGACCTACGAGCAGTACTTC
CASSPPTGKGTYEQYF
>TRBJ1-2|TRBV28|few|TRBD1
TGTGCCAGCAGTTCGGGACAGAGCTTATATGGCTACACCTTC
CASSSGQSLYGYTF
>TRBJ1-1|TRBV12-3/TRBV12-4|NA|NA
TGTGCCAGCAGTACTCACGGCCTCATGAACACTGAAGCTTTCTTT
CASSTHGLMNTEAFF
>TRBJ2-3|TRBV6-1|few|NA
TGTGCCAGCACCCCCTCCATTCCGGGGGCAGATACGCAGTATTTT
CASTPSIPGADTQYF
>TRBJ2-7|TRBV7-2|many|NA
TGTGCCAGCAGCTTAGAGGCGTACGAGCAGTACTTC
CASSLEAYEQYF
>TRBJ1-4|TRBV6-5|few|NA
TGTGCCACCAACCTTATGGCCGGGGCAGGGAGGGAAAAACTGTTTTTT
CATNLMAGAGREKLFF
>TRBJ1-1|TRBV12-3/TRBV12-4|few|NA
TGTGCCAGCACCATGACAAGACAAGCTTTCTTT
CASTMTRQAFF
>TRBJ1-2|TRBV28|few|NA
TGTGCCAGCAGTTTATCATCCGGGCAGGTCGGGGGTGGCTACACCTTC
CASSLSSGQVGGGYTF
>TRBJ2-7|TRBV6-5|NA|NA
TGTGCCAGCAGAGACGGCTACGAGCAGTACTTC
CASRDGYEQYF
>TRBJ2-3|TRBV20-1|NA|NA
TGCAGTGCTAGTGTAGATACGCAGTATTTT
CSASVDTQYF
>TRBJ2-3|TRBV7-8|many|NA
TGTGCCAGCAGCTTAAGCACAGGCACAGATACGCAGTATTTT
CASSLSTGTDTQYF
>TRBJ1-3|TRBV7-2|many|NA
TGTGCCAGCAGCTTAGGCACAGTCGGAAACACCATATATTTT
CASSLGTVGNTIYF
>TRBJ1-1|TRBV19|few|NA
TGTGCCAGTCGTATTAATTTCGGGGGCGCTGGGGCTTTCTTT
CASRINFGGAGAFF
>TRBJ1-1|TRBV20-1|NA|NA
TGCAGTGCTAGGACAGGAGGAGGCACTGAAGCTTTCTTT
CSARTGGGTEAFF
>TRBJ2-5|TRBV20-1|NA|NA
TGCAGTGCTAGGATCGGAGAGACCCAGTACTTC
CSARIGETQYF
>TRBJ2-3|TRBV7-8|many|NA
TGTGCCAGCAGCTTAGCACCGGCTTCCACAGATACGCAGTATTTT
CASSLAPASTDTQYF
>TRBJ2-1|TRBV5-1|few|TRBD1
TGCGCCAGTATACCCGGGACAGACTACAATGAGCAGTTCTTC
CASIPGTDYNEQFF
>TRBJ2-3|TRBV12-5|few|NA
TGTGCTAGTGGTTTGGTACTTACCAGCCGGGAGGATACGCAGTATTTT
CASGLVLTSREDTQYF